Sequencing of this T cell receptor (beta chain) was carried out in a study of T cell changes during pregnancy in multiple sclerosis. Clones were sequenced by immunoSEQ multiplex PCR, and TCRdb holds only the in-frame ones, with some missing. This table holds roughly 15,000 clones, about four fifths found once. This receptor was taken from a female donor in good health, enrolled as a control in a pregnancy study. This material consisted of CD8+ T cells from peripheral blood mononuclear cells, taken in the third trimester of pregnancy.

Written as DNA, the CDR3 is TGTGCCTGGAGTTACAAAAGGGGGTTATCCTATGGCTACACCTTC. Translated, it gives CAWSYKRGLSYGYTF. The chain joins TRBV30 to TRBJ1-2; weak D call: TRBD1 (6 bases). The CDR3 length is 15 residues. In germline, CDR1 is GTSNPN, CDR2 SVGIG (reference sequence). Trimming shortened V by 2 bases and J by 4 bases, and 17 bases separated the two germline ends.